This T cell receptor (beta chain) was sequenced in a study of T cell responses to AZD1222 COVID-19 vaccine. In regard to this clone: Its antigen is still unknown.

Points from the study as a whole: Targets within unmutated variant regions were reportedly found for nearly half of spike-specific TCRs. Repertoire sampling happened only post peak T cell response. Just a handful of people given AZD1222 tested seropositive at baseline.

Generated by immunoSEQ multiplex PCR, the TCRdb table keeps only in-frame clones and is missing some. The repertoire has about 120,000 clones, 75% to 90% of them found once; the top ten carry approximately 2.6%. The origin of this receptor is an adult who received the AZD1222 COVID-19 vaccine. The sequencing here drew on peripheral blood, taken 28 days after the second AZD1222 dose.

For the CDR3, the DNA is TGCAGCGTTGAAGACCCGACTCTTTACGAGCAGTACTTC. Protein sequence: CSVEDPTLYEQYF. V usage is TRBV29-1 and J usage is TRBJ2-7; unclear D gene. Germline V gene data show CDR1 as SQVTM and CDR2 as ANQGSEA. The CDR3 has 13 residues. Between the trimmed V and J ends, which lost 0 bases and 4 bases, there was a span of 10 bases.